The rows below give T cell receptor beta chains drawn from one sample of a study of cytomegalovirus exposure and HLA in healthy donors. Measured with immunoSEQ multiplex PCR; TCRdb has only the in-frame clones, and not every one. This sample has some 91,000 clones, with less than 70% found just once. Sequencing used PBMCs. These receptors came from a human donor in good health. Both conserved end residues are part of each CDR3. Fields, in order: CDR3 protein, CDR3 DNA, clone size, V gene, J gene, D gene. D genes are given only for firm matches. Clone size is shown for a subset of rows, as once, few, many or a class of expanded clone.

CASGPGQGLRSPLHF	TGTGCTAGTGGTCCCGGACAGGGGTTAAGATCACCCCTCCACTTT	-	TRBV12-5	TRBJ1-6	TRBD1
CASSLAGGRTNIQYF	TGTGCCAGCAGCTTAGCGGGGGGGCGCACAAACATTCAGTACTTC	-	TRBV11-1	TRBJ2-4	-
CASRGDTYEQYF	TGTGCCAGCAGGGGGGACACCTACGAGCAGTACTTC	-	TRBV7-2	TRBJ2-7	-
CASSWGGGPNEKLFF	TGTGCCAGCAGTTGGGGGGGAGGCCCTAATGAAAAACTGTTTTTT	once	TRBV5-5	TRBJ1-4	-
CATSVDSPYGYTF	TGTGCCACCAGCGTGGACAGCCCCTATGGCTACACCTTC	-	TRBV15	TRBJ1-2	-
CASSSYTESQPQHF	TGTGCCAGTAGTTCCTACACGGAGAGTCAGCCCCAGCATTTT	few	TRBV19	TRBJ1-5	-
CASSLGDRESGYTF	TGTGCCAGCAGCTTGGGGGACAGGGAGTCTGGCTACACCTTC	-	TRBV5-6	TRBJ1-2	TRBD1
CASSLFSGGTSYNEQFF	TGTGCCAGCAGCTTATTCAGCGGGGGGACCTCCTACAATGAGCAGTTCTTC	-	TRBV7-9	TRBJ2-1	TRBD2
CASSLPDRGYEQYF	TGCGCCAGCAGCTTGCCGGACAGGGGCTACGAGCAGTACTTC	-	TRBV5-1	TRBJ2-7	TRBD1
CASSPDRGDGYTF	TGTGCCAGCTCACCGGACAGGGGGGATGGCTACACCTTC	-	TRBV18	TRBJ1-2	TRBD1
CASRAGTGTYEQYF	TGTGCCAGCAGGGCCGGGACAGGGACCTACGAGCAGTACTTC	few	TRBV2	TRBJ2-7	TRBD1
CASSLAGGESAGELFF	TGCGCCAGCAGCTTGGCCGGGGGGGAGTCGGCCGGGGAGCTGTTTTTT	-	TRBV5-1	TRBJ2-2	TRBD2
CASSVDGTDTYEQYF	TGTGCCAGCAGCGTGGACGGGACAGACACCTACGAGCAGTACTTC	once	TRBV9	TRBJ2-7	TRBD1
CASSSPPPGGHWFNEQYF	TGTGCCAGCAGTTCACCTCCGCCGGGGGGCCATTGGTTCAACGAGCAGTACTTC	few	TRBV27	TRBJ2-7	-
CASGLGGTGDYGYTF	TGTGCTAGTGGTTTGGGGGGGACAGGGGACTATGGCTACACCTTC	-	TRBV12-5	TRBJ1-2	TRBD1
CASSRQLQETQYF	TGTGCCAGCAGCCGACAGCTCCAAGAGACCCAGTACTTC	once	TRBV14	TRBJ2-5	-
CASSPTGARSEKLFF	TGTGCCAGCAGCCCGACAGGGGCCCGGAGTGAAAAACTGTTTTTT	-	TRBV6-5	TRBJ1-4	TRBD1
CASKWDRSYNEQFF	TGCGCCAGCAAATGGGACAGGAGTTACAATGAGCAGTTCTTC	few	TRBV10-2	TRBJ2-1	TRBD1
CASSPDRVYGYTF	TGTGCCAGCTCCCCGGACAGGGTCTATGGCTACACCTTC	-	TRBV18	TRBJ1-2	TRBD1
CASSQDPGLQNTEAFF	TGCGCCAGCAGCCAAGATCCGGGACTGCAGAACACTGAAGCTTTCTTT	-	TRBV4-1	TRBJ1-1	-
CASSFQMEETQYF	TGTGCCAGCAGCTTTCAGATGGAAGAGACCCAGTACTTC	-	TRBV7-3	TRBJ2-5	-
CASRLAESYNEQFF	TGTGCCAGCAGACTAGCGGAGTCCTACAATGAGCAGTTCTTC	-	TRBV5-4	TRBJ2-1	TRBD2
CASRHYNTEAFF	TGTGCCAGCAGACATTATAACACTGAAGCTTTCTTT	-	TRBV11-2	TRBJ1-1	-
CASSALQVPNSPLHF	TGTGCCAGCAGCGCCCTACAGGTTCCTAATTCACCCCTCCACTTT	-	TRBV9	TRBJ1-6	-
CASSLTGFYEQYF	TGTGCCAGCAGCTTAACTGGTTTCTACGAGCAGTACTTC	few	TRBV7-2	TRBJ2-7	-
CASRTDKGDGNSNQPQHF	TGTGCCAGCAGGACGGACAAGGGGGATGGCAATAGCAATCAGCCCCAGCATTTT	few	TRBV5-6	TRBJ1-5	-
CSVDTMAGINSEQFF	TGCAGCGTTGATACGATGGCGGGGATCAACTCTGAGCAGTTCTTC	-	TRBV29-1	TRBJ2-1	-
CASSIDRYEAFF	TGTGCCAGTAGTATCGACAGGTATGAAGCTTTCTTT	few	TRBV19	TRBJ1-1	-
CASSPSGDYNEQFF	TGTGCCAGCAGCCCCAGCGGGGACTACAATGAGCAGTTCTTC	-	TRBV11-3	TRBJ2-1	TRBD2